One sample yielded the 27 T cell receptor beta chains listed below, sequenced in a study of cytomegalovirus exposure and HLA in healthy donors. The PCR ran on 60 Vbeta and 13 Jbeta primers. Using immunoSEQ multiplex PCR, the repertoire was profiled, and TCRdb retains in-frame clones only, with some absent. In the table there are roughly 98,000 clones, about 80% of which are singletons. Input material: PBMCs. Receptors were obtained from a man aged 35 to 55 in good health and CMV-seronegative.

This clone was observed a single time. DNA of the CDR3: TGTGCCAGTAGTACGACGGGGAACACCGGGGAGCTGTTTTTT. It yields the protein CASSTTGNTGELFF. This sequence joins TRBV19 and TRBJ2-2, with unresolved D. The CDR3 extends over 14 amino acids. Trimming pared 4 bases from V and 1 base from J, leaving 7 bases between. The germline V gene encodes CDR1 LNHDA and CDR2 SQIVND (reference sequence).

This chain joins TRBV6-1 and TRBJ2-3; TRBD1 aligns across 7 bases. CDR3 size: 15 residues. Germline values: CDR1 MNHNS, CDR2 SASEGT. Trimming took 2 bases from V and 2 from J; bases not matched to a gene: 4. CDR3 bases: TGTGCCAGCAGTGAACAGGGACAGCCCACAGATACGCAGTATTTT. Residues: CASSEQGQPTDTQYF.

The chain uses TRBV5-4 and TRBJ2-7, with TRBD1 identical over 10 bases. This CDR3 region has 15 residues. J lost 3 bases, V lost 3 bases, and 6 bases had no gene match. Germline V lookup: CDR1 SGHNT, CDR2 YYREEE (reference sequence). The CDR3 coding sequence is TGTGCCAGCAGCTGGGGACAGGGGAACGGCTACGAGCAGTACTTC. Amino acids: CASSWGQGNGYEQYF.

About this clone itself: Other DNA sequences within the sample encode an identical CDR3. V is TRBV30 and J is TRBJ1-2, with D possibly matching TRBD1 (5 bases). Trimming took off 0 bases at V and 0 bases at J, with 11 bases between the two ends. Germline V CDR1 and CDR2: GTSNPN, SVGIG (reference sequence). The CDR3 is made up of 15 amino acids. CDR3 sequence (DNA): TGTGCCTGGAGTGTACAAGGGGTAGCTAACTATGGCTACACCTTC. Protein product: CAWSVQGVANYGYTF.

V usage is TRBV9 and J usage is TRBJ2-3; D remains ambiguous. CDR1 is SGDLS, CDR2 YYNGEE, per germline. CDR3 size: 13 residues. V was shortened by 0 bases and J by 4 bases, with 6 bases between the two germline ends. CDR3 sequence (DNA): TGTGCCAGCAGCGTAGTTTTAGCAGATACGCAGTATTTT. The encoded protein is CASSVVLADTQYF. Full variable domain (remainder filled in from reference TRBV9 and TRBJ2-3): DSGVTQTPKHLITATGQRVTLRCSPRSGDLSVYWYQQSLDQGLQFLIQYYNGEERAKGNILERFSAQQFPDLHSELNLSSLELGDSALYFCASSVVLADTQYFGPGTRLTVL.

This chain joins TRBV7-2 and TRBJ1-3; D not certain. Trimming cost V 5 bases and J 6 bases, with 8 bases left between them. Germline V gene data show CDR1 as SGHTA and CDR2 as FQGNSA. This CDR3 comprises 12 residues. The CDR3 nucleotides are TGTGCCAGCAGCCCCTTCCTAAACACCATATATTTT. Translation gives CASSPFLNTIYF.

V is TRBV28 and J is TRBJ1-5; D is possibly TRBD1 (5 bases). In germline, CDR1 is MDHEN, CDR2 SYDVKM. The germline V and J ends were trimmed by 8 bases and 6 bases, with 14 bases remaining between them. CDR3 length: 13 residues. This CDR3 reads CASRGRDTQPQHF. The CDR3 DNA reads TGTGCCAGCCGGGGGAGGGATACTCAGCCCCAGCATTTT.

V gene TRBV4-1 combines with J gene TRBJ2-7; D remains ambiguous. The germline V gene encodes CDR1 MGHRA and CDR2 YSYEKL. V gave up 4 bases and J gave up 1 base, with 8 bases separating them. The CDR3 spans 13 residues. Written as DNA, the CDR3 is TGCGCCAGCAGCCTCTCTTCTTCCTACGAGCAGTACTTC. It translates to CASSLSSSYEQYF.

Only a few counts were recorded for this clone. V gene TRBV30 combines with J gene TRBJ1-1; TRBD1 matches at 10 bases. The CDR3 consists of 15 residues. V lost 3 bases to trimming and J lost 5 bases; unmatched junction nucleotides: 9. Germline V gene sequence: CDR1 GTSNPN, CDR2 SVGIG (reference sequence). The CDR3 DNA sequence: TGTGCCTGGAGCCCGGGACAGGGGAGAGGGACTGAAGCTTTCTTT. Translating it yields CAWSPGQGRGTEAFF.

As DNA, the CDR3 is TGCGCCAGCAGCCCCGACCTAGCGGGGGATACGCAGTATTTT. Amino acids: CASSPDLAGDTQYF. This chain connects TRBV5-1 to TRBJ2-3, with 9 bases aligning to TRBD2. V lost 4 bases to trimming and J lost 6 bases; unmatched junction nucleotides: 6. Germline lookup yields CDR1 SGHRS and CDR2 YFSETQ. CDR3 size: 14 residues. The full variable domain, in which reference TRBV5-1 and TRBJ2-3 provide the parts outside the CDR3, is KAGVTQTPRYLIKTRGQQVTLSCSPISGHRSVSWYQQTPGQGLQFLFEYFSETQRNKGNFPGRFSGRQFSNSRSEMNVSTLELGDSALYLCASSPDLAGDTQYFGPGTRLTVL.

This chain joins TRBV11-2 and TRBJ2-7, with a weak D call TRBD2 (6 bases). The CDR3 extends over 17 amino acids. Germline V gene lookup returns CDR1 SGHAT and CDR2 FQNNGV. V gave up 1 base and J gave up 2 bases, with 18 bases separating them. CDR3 protein: CASSLALRGSLTYEQYF. The CDR3 region has the DNA TGTGCCAGCAGCTTAGCCCTGCGGGGTTCTCTTACCTACGAGCAGTACTTC.

This clone has more than one count but fewer than ten. This chain joins TRBV7-2 and TRBJ1-6; 7 positions agree with TRBD1. The CDR3 length is 15 residues. After removal of 5 bases from V and 7 bases from J, the junction contained 8 bases not matched to a gene. Looked up from germline, CDR1 is SGHTA and CDR2 is FQGNSA. CDR3 region: CASSAGDSQNSPLHF. The CDR3 coding sequence is TGTGCCAGCAGCGCCGGGGACAGTCAGAATTCACCCCTCCACTTT.

J is TRBJ2-1 and V is TRBV28; a possible D gene is TRBD2 (5 bases). The germline gives CDR1 MDHEN, CDR2 SYDVKM. Deletions cut 6 bases from V and 9 bases from J, with 21 bases between. The CDR3 totals 15 residues. CDR3 in DNA: TGTGCCAGCAGCCTAGCTCATGGGCCCTCATGTGAGCAGTTCTTC. This translates into CASSLAHGPSCEQFF.

This sequence joins TRBV2 and TRBJ1-5, with 7 bases fitting TRBD1. J gave up 7 bases and V 4 bases, and 4 bases lay outside the gene matches. CDR1 and CDR2 (germline): SNHLY, FYNNEI. The CDR3 is made up of 13 amino acids. The CDR3 region has the DNA TGTGCCAGCAGTGTACAGGGGTCCCAGCCCCAGCATTTT. It specifies CASSVQGSQPQHF.

This chain connects TRBV2 to TRBJ1-1, with D unclear. The CDR3 extends over 17 amino acids. Trimming stripped 3 bases from V and 0 bases from J, with 17 bases between. The germline CDR1 and CDR2 sequences are SNHLY and FYNNEI. The chain's CDR3 is CASSERGFGLMNTEAFF. The CDR3 coding sequence is TGTGCCAGCAGTGAGCGGGGTTTCGGACTAATGAACACTGAAGCTTTCTTT. Together with reference TRBV2 and TRBJ1-1, the CDR3 gives the full variable domain: EPEVTQTPSHQVTQMGQEVILRCVPISNHLYFYWYRQILGQKVEFLVSFYNNEISEKSEIFDDQFSVERPDGSNFTLKIRSTKLEDSAMYFCASSERGFGLMNTEAFFGQGTRLTVV.

The chain uses TRBV7-2 and TRBJ1-1, with TRBD1 identical over 7 bases. The CDR3 is made up of 15 amino acids. Germline V gives CDR1 SGHTA, CDR2 FQGNSA. V lost 5 bases, J lost 1 base, and 7 bases stayed unmatched. The CDR3, as DNA: TGTGCCAGCAGCCCGCACAGGGGCGAGAACACTGAAGCTTTCTTT. Its protein product is CASSPHRGENTEAFF. The full variable domain, with the rest looked up from reference TRBV7-2 and TRBJ1-1, is GAGVSQSPSNKVTEKGKDVELRCDPISGHTALYWYRQSLGQGLEFLIYFQGNSAPDKSGLPSDRFSAERTGGSVSTLTIQRTQQEDSAVYLCASSPHRGENTEAFFGQGTRLTVV.

The CDR3 sequence is CASSQMTSGTYEQYF. CDR3 DNA sequence: TGCGCCAGCAGCCAGATGACTAGCGGGACATACGAGCAGTACTTC. This chain connects TRBV4-1 to TRBJ2-7; 11 positions agree with TRBD2. The trim removed 3 bases at V and 4 bases at J, leaving 5 bases unmatched. This CDR3 spans 15 amino acids. Looked up from germline, CDR1 is MGHRA and CDR2 is YSYEKL.

The V call is TRBV20-1, the J call TRBJ2-1, with 9 positions matching TRBD2. The trim removed 1 base at V and 15 bases at J, leaving 4 bases unmatched. Per the germline V gene, CDR1 is DFQATT and CDR2 is SNEGSKA (reference sequence). The length of the CDR3 is 11 residues. CDR3 in DNA: TGCAGTGCTAGAGTAGCGGGAGCGATGTTCTTC. Translated: CSARVAGAMFF.

V is TRBV27 and J is TRBJ2-7; 10 bases are a match to TRBD1. With V trimmed by 5 bases and J by 7 bases, 8 bases remained unmatched. Germline CDR1 reads MNHEY; CDR2 reads SMNVEV (reference sequence). The CDR3 length is 14 residues. CDR3 loop: CASSIGDRGHEQYF. In DNA form, the CDR3 reads TGTGCCAGCAGTATAGGGGACAGGGGTCATGAGCAGTACTTC.

The rearrangement uses TRBV7-8 and TRBJ2-1, with 12 bases identical to TRBD2. V shed 5 bases, J shed 1 base, and the junction held 15 bases outside the gene matches. The CDR3 length is 20 residues. Germline V gene data show CDR1 as SGHVS and CDR2 as FQNEAQ. CDR3 loop: CASSLSMTSGGLRSYNEQFF. The CDR3, as DNA: TGTGCCAGCAGCCTATCGATGACTAGCGGGGGCCTTAGGTCCTACAATGAGCAGTTCTTC.

V gene TRBV6-6 combines with J gene TRBJ2-7; TRBD1 matches 12 bases. Germline V gene data show CDR1 as MNHNY and CDR2 as SVGAGI (reference sequence). With V trimmed by 8 bases and J by 6 bases, 11 bases remained unmatched. The CDR3 runs to 15 residues. The CDR3 reads CASAKPGQGAGEQYF. In DNA, the CDR3 is TGTGCCAGCGCCAAGCCGGGACAGGGGGCCGGCGAGCAGTACTTC.

This chain uses TRBV30 with TRBJ1-5; maybe TRBD1 (6 bases). V lost 0 bases, J lost 4 bases, and 19 bases lay in between. The germline gives CDR1 GTSNPN, CDR2 SVGIG (reference sequence). CDR3 length equals 17 residues. In DNA, the CDR3 is TGTGCCTGGAGTGTAGTTGCGGGGGCCCATGGAAATCAGCCCCAGCATTTT. It yields the protein CAWSVVAGAHGNQPQHF.

The chain joins TRBV28 to TRBJ2-7; unclear D gene. V dropped 4 bases and J dropped 0 bases, with 16 bases sitting between them. The germline V gene encodes CDR1 MDHEN and CDR2 SYDVKM. This CDR3 is 16 amino acids long. The CDR3 loop reads CASSSPSPGLSYEQYF. The CDR3 region has the DNA TGTGCCAGCAGTTCACCCTCCCCAGGCCTCTCCTACGAGCAGTACTTC.

J is TRBJ2-7 and V is TRBV6-5; unclear D gene. Per the germline V gene, CDR1 is MNHEY and CDR2 is SVGAGI. This CDR3 spans 11 amino acids. Between the trimmed V and J ends, which lost 5 bases and 11 bases, there was a span of 13 bases. The CDR3 region is CASSTSTVEYF. CDR3 sequence (DNA): TGTGCCAGCAGTACATCCACCGTGGAGTACTTC.

Only a few counts were recorded for this clone. V gene TRBV7-9 combines with J gene TRBJ1-2, with TRBD1 identical over 7 bases. The germline V gene has CDR1 SEHNR and CDR2 FQNEAQ (reference sequence). V trimming: 5 bases; J trimming: 7 bases; junction bases outside the gene matches: 10. The CDR3 length is 14 residues. This chain's CDR3 is CASSLHGTAVGYTF. The DNA of the CDR3 is TGTGCCAGCAGCCTCCATGGGACAGCGGTTGGCTACACCTTC.

CDR3 loop: CASSEGQGLFYGYTF. The CDR3 DNA sequence: TGTGCCAGCAGTGAGGGACAGGGGTTATTCTATGGCTACACCTTC. V and J are TRBV6-1 and TRBJ1-2, with 10 nucleotides matching TRBD1. The CDR3 totals 15 residues. Germline V gene sequence: CDR1 MNHNS, CDR2 SASEGT. V dropped 3 bases and J dropped 4; count of bases not matched to a gene: 5.

This rearrangement joins TRBV30 to TRBJ1-1, with D perhaps TRBD1 (5 bases). From germline, CDR1 is GTSNPN and CDR2 SVGIG (reference sequence). V was trimmed by 5 bases and J by 3 bases, leaving 13 bases between them. CDR3 length: 13 residues. CDR3 in DNA: TGTGCCTGGGGTAAAGGGGTTGACACTGAAGCTTTCTTT. This translates into CAWGKGVDTEAFF.